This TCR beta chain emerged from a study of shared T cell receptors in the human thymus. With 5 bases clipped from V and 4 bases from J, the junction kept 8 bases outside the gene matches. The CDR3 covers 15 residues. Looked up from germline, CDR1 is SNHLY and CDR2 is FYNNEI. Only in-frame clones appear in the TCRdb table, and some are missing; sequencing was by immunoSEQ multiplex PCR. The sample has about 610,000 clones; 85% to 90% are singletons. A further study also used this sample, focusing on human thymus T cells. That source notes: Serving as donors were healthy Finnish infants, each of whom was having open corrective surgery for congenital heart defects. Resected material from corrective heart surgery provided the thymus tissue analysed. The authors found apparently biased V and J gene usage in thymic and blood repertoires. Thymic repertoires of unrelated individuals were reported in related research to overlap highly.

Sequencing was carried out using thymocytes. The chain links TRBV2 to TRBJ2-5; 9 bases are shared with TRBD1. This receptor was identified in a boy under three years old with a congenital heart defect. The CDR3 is CASSSLTGGGETQYF. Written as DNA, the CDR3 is TGTGCCAGCAGTAGCCTTACAGGGGGCGGAGAGACCCAGTACTTC.